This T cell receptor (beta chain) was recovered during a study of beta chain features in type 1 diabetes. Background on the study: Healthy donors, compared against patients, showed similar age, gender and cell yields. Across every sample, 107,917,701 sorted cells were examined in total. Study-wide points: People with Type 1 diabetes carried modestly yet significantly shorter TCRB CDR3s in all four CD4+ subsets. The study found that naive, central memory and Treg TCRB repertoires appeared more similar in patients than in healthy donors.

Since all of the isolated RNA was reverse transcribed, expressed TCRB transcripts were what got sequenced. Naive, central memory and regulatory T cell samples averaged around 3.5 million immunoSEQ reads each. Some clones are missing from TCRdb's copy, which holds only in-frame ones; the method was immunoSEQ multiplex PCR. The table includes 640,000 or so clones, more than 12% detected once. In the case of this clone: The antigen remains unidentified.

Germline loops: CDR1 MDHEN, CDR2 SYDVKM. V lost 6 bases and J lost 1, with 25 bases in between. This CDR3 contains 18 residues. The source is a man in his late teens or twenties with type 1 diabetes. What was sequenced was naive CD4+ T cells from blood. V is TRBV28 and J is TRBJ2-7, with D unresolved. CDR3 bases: TGTGCCAGCAGAGCCGTGGCAGGACGAACGGTACGTTCCTACGAGCAGTACTTC. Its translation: CASRAVAGRTVRSYEQYF.